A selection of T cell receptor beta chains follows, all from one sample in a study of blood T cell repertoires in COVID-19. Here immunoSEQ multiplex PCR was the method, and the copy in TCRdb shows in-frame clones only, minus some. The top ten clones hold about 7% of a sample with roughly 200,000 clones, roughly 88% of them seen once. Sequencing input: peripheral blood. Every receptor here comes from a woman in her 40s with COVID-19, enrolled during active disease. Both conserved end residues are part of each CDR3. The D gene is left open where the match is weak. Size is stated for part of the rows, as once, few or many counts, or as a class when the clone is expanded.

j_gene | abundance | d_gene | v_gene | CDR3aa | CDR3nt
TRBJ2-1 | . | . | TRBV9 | CASSLTGWGNEQFF | TGTGCCAGCAGCCTCACAGGGTGGGGAAATGAGCAGTTCTTC
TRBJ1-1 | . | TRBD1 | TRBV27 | CASSLKEGGWTEAFF | TGTGCCAGCAGTTTAAAGGAAGGGGGCTGGACTGAAGCTTTCTTT
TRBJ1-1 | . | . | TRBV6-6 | CASSQQGASNTEAFF | TGTGCCAGCAGTCAACAGGGCGCATCGAACACTGAAGCTTTCTTT
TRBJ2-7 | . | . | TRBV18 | CASQQGDEQYF | TGTGCCAGTCAACAGGGTGACGAGCAGTACTTC
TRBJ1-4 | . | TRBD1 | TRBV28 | CASSLSTGPNEKLFF | TGTGCCAGCAGTCTCTCGACAGGGCCAAATGAAAAACTGTTTTTT
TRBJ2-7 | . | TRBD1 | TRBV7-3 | CASSYEPGQGEQQYF | TGTGCCAGCAGCTACGAACCGGGACAGGGGGAACAGCAGTACTTC
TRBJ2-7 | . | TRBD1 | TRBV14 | CASSIRDSYEQYF | TGTGCCAGCAGCATCCGGGACAGTTACGAGCAGTACTTC
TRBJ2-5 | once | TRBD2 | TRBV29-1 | CSLSGRASEETQYF | TGCAGCCTTAGCGGGAGGGCCTCGGAGGAGACCCAGTACTTC
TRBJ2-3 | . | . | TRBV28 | CASGEVSDTQYF | TGTGCCAGCGGCGAGGTTTCGGATACGCAGTATTTT
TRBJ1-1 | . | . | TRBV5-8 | CASSLARRFGHEAFF | TGTGCCAGCAGCTTGGCCCGCAGGTTTGGGCATGAAGCTTTCTTT
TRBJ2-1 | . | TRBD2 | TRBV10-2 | CASSENGGRLAGTLRNEQFF | TGCGCCAGCAGTGAAAACGGGGGGCGACTAGCGGGGACCCTCCGGAATGAGCAGTTCTTC
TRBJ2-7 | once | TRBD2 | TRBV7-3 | CASSLSGGSYEQYF | TGTGCCAGCAGCTTAAGCGGGGGCTCCTACGAGCAGTACTTC
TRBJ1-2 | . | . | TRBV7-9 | CASSAESQGDYGYTF | TGTGCCAGCAGCGCCGAGTCACAGGGAGACTATGGCTACACCTTC
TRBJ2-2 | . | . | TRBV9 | CASSVIQGLAGELFF | TGTGCCAGCAGCGTAATTCAGGGATTAGCCGGGGAGCTGTTTTTT
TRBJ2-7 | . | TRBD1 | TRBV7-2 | CASSTGTGKTYEQYF | TGTGCCAGCAGCACCGGGACAGGGAAAACCTACGAGCAGTACTTC
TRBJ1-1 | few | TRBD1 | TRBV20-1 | CSASDPGGTEAFF | TGCAGTGCTAGTGATCCAGGGGGCACTGAAGCTTTCTTT
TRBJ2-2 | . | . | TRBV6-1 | CASSEFRRLGAGELFF | TGTGCCAGCAGTGAATTCAGGAGACTAGGGGCCGGGGAGCTGTTTTTT
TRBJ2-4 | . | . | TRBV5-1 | CASSFRTGRNIQYF | TGCGCCAGCAGCTTCCGTACAGGGCGGAACATTCAGTACTTC
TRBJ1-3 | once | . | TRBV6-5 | CASSYLASGNTIYF | TGTGCCAGCAGTTACTTGGCCTCTGGAAACACCATATATTTT
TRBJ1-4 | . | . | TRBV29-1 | CSVVRGPNEKLFF | TGCAGCGTTGTGCGAGGGCCTAATGAAAAACTGTTTTTT
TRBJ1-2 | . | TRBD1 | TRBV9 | CASSKDREVGGYTF | TGTGCCAGCAGCAAAGACAGGGAGGTTGGCGGCTACACCTTC
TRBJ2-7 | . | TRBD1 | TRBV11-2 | CASSWPGTGVEQYF | TGTGCCAGCAGCTGGCCCGGGACAGGGGTGGAGCAGTACTTC
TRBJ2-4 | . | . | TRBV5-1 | CASSSETGRLNIQYF | TGCGCCAGCAGCTCCGAGACAGGGAGGTTGAACATTCAGTACTTC
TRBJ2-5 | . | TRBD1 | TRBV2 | CASRTDRVIETQYF | TGTGCCAGCAGGACGGACAGGGTAATCGAGACCCAGTACTTC
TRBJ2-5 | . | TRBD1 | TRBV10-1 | CASSPRQGQETQYF | TGCGCCAGCAGTCCGAGACAGGGCCAAGAGACCCAGTACTTC